The 17 T cell receptor beta chains listed next were all sequenced from one sample in a study of blood T cell repertoires in COVID-19. Sequencing used immunoSEQ multiplex PCR; TCRdb keeps in-frame clones, though not all of them. This sample has roughly 310,000 clones, with roughly 90% found just once. Sequenced sample: PBMCs or T cells enriched from blood (not recorded which). The receptors come from a man aged 55-75 years who had recovered from COVID-19.

The chain combines TRBV12-5 with TRBJ1-6; 7 bases are shared with TRBD1. The CDR3 runs 13 residues. Germline lookup yields CDR1 LGHNT and CDR2 FRNRAP. The V gene end was trimmed by 6 bases and the J gene end by 7 bases; junction bases not matched to a gene: 3. In DNA, the CDR3 is TGTGCTAGTGGCAGGGACAGCAATTCACCCCTCCACTTT. The encoded protein is CASGRDSNSPLHF. The whole variable domain, remainder taken from reference TRBV12-5 and TRBJ1-6, is DARVTQTPRHKVTEMGQEVTMRCQPILGHNTVFWYRQTMMQGLELLAYFRNRAPLDDSGMPKDRFSAEMPDATLATLKIQPSEPRDSAVYFCASGRDSNSPLHFGNGTRLTVT.

This clone occurred once. The chain couples TRBV19 to TRBJ1-2, with TRBD1 matching over 7 bases. Germline V gives CDR1 LNHDA, CDR2 SQIVND (reference sequence). V shed 4 bases and J 7 bases; nucleotides not matched to a gene: 9. CDR3 length: 14 amino acids. The CDR3 bases are TGTGCCAGTAGTACCCTCACAGGGGTGCCTGGCTACACCTTC. Translating it yields CASSTLTGVPGYTF. Based on the CDR3 plus reference TRBV19 and TRBJ1-2, the full variable domain is DGGITQSPKYLFRKEGQNVTLSCEQNLNHDAMYWYRQDPGQGLRLIYYSQIVNDFQKGDIAEGYSVSREKKESFPLTVTSAQKNPTAFYLCASSTLTGVPGYTFGSGTRLTVV.

V gene TRBV15 combines with J gene TRBJ2-1, with 12 bases fitting TRBD2. This CDR3 is built from 17 residues. J lost 8 bases, V lost 2 bases, and 10 bases had no gene match. The germline V gene encodes CDR1 LNHNV and CDR2 YYDKDF (reference sequence). The CDR3 nucleotides read TGTGCCACCAGCAGACCTAGAGCTAGCGGGGGGGGATATGAGCAGTTCTTC. Translating it yields CATSRPRASGGGYEQFF.

This chain connects TRBV6-2 or TRBV6-3 to TRBJ2-2; 12 bases align to TRBD1. There are 17 residues in the CDR3. The V and J ends lost 6 bases and 5 bases, in that order; junction bases with no gene match: 10. Germline-derived CDR1 and CDR2 are MNHEY and SVGEGT. CDR3 region: CASSRPGQGAATGELFF. The CDR3 nucleotides are TGTGCCAGCAGCCGACCGGGACAGGGGGCAGCGACCGGGGAGCTGTTTTTT.

The chain links TRBV7-9 to TRBJ2-1, with 8 bases fitting TRBD1. Unmatched junction bases numbered 7, after V lost 1 base and J lost 8 bases. The CDR3 is made up of 15 amino acids. CDR1 and CDR2 (germline): SEHNR, FQNEAQ (reference sequence). This CDR3 reads CASSLVGRGLHEQFF. CDR3 bases: TGTGCCAGCAGCTTAGTGGGCAGGGGGCTGCATGAGCAGTTCTTC.

This chain links TRBV23-1 with TRBJ1-3; tentatively, D is TRBD1 (5 bases). TRBV23-1 counts as an open reading frame of uncertain function. Between the trimmed V and J ends, which lost 0 bases and 0 bases, there was a span of 21 bases. This CDR3 has 20 amino acids. This CDR3 reads CASSQSRRERGYISGNTIYF. CDR3 DNA: TGCGCCAGCAGTCAATCAAGGAGAGAGCGGGGCTATATCTCTGGAAACACCATATATTTT.

The chain carries TRBV6-5 and TRBJ1-2; a possible D gene is TRBD1 (5 bases). Germline V gene data show CDR1 as MNHEY and CDR2 as SVGAGI. The CDR3 length is 13 residues. This CDR3 is CAIQDLWSGGYTF. The CDR3 DNA follows: TGTGCGATACAGGATTTGTGGTCGGGCGGCTACACCTTC.

The genes are TRBV6-2 or TRBV6-3 and TRBJ1-1, with D possibly matching TRBD1 (6 bases). The V gene lost 5 bases and the J gene lost 0 bases, with 16 bases spanning the gap. The CDR3 has 16 amino acids. Germline-derived CDR1 and CDR2 are MNHEY and SVGEGT. CDR3 sequence reads: CASSDRTVPMNTEAFF. CDR3 bases: TGTGCCAGCAGTGACCGGACAGTTCCCATGAACACTGAAGCTTTCTTT.

This chain links TRBV19 with TRBJ2-7; 7 nucleotides agree with TRBD2. With V trimmed by 4 bases and J by 6 bases, 12 bases remained unmatched. The CDR3 spans 15 residues. Germline V lookup: CDR1 LNHDA, CDR2 SQIVND (reference sequence). CDR3 sequence: CASSTTSGTTFEQYF. DNA of the CDR3: TGTGCCAGTAGTACAACCTCCGGGACTACTTTCGAGCAGTACTTC.

This clone is a singleton in its sample. The rearrangement links TRBV19 to TRBJ2-1; the match to TRBD2 covers 13 bases. The CDR3 is 15 amino acids. CDR1 is LNHDA, CDR2 SQIVND, per germline (reference sequence). Germline trimming cut 9 bases from V and 8 bases from J; bases unmatched to any gene: 10. The CDR3 DNA follows: TGTGCCAGCGCGACTACTAGCGGGGGGGCCCATGAGCAGTTCTTC. Protein: CASATTSGGAHEQFF. Full variable domain (outside the CDR3, taken from reference TRBV19 and TRBJ2-1): DGGITQSPKYLFRKEGQNVTLSCEQNLNHDAMYWYRQDPGQGLRLIYYSQIVNDFQKGDIAEGYSVSREKKESFPLTVTSAQKNPTAFYLCASATTSGGAHEQFFGPGTRLTVL.

The chain is built from TRBV3-1 (or the pseudogene TRBV3-2) and TRBJ2-1, with TRBD2 matching 11 bases. V was clipped by 2 bases and J by 7 bases; unmatched bases: 4. This CDR3 has 15 amino acids. The germline V gene has CDR1 LGHDT and CDR2 YNNKEL (reference sequence). This CDR3 is CASSQPLAGVNEQFF. In nucleotides, the CDR3 is TGTGCCAGCAGCCAACCACTAGCGGGAGTAAATGAGCAGTTCTTC.

The rearrangement joins TRBV11-2 to TRBJ1-1; no definite D call. CDR3 length: 13 residues. Germline CDR1 SGHAT, CDR2 FQNNGV. The V and J ends lost 2 bases and 1 base respectively, with 5 bases between them. Here the CDR3 reads CASSLHWNTEAFF. The DNA of the CDR3 is TGTGCCAGCAGCTTACATTGGAACACTGAAGCTTTCTTT.

The genes are TRBV28 and TRBJ2-2, with TRBD2 matching over 10 bases. This CDR3 comprises 15 residues. CDR1 is MDHEN, CDR2 SYDVKM, per germline. With V trimmed by 3 bases and J by 6 bases, 4 bases remained unmatched. The CDR3 is CASSFASGGPGELFF. CDR3 nucleotide sequence: TGTGCCAGCAGTTTCGCTAGCGGGGGCCCCGGGGAGCTGTTTTTT.

The chain recombines TRBV6-6 with TRBJ2-7; D may be TRBD2 (5 bases). Germline V gene sequence: CDR1 MNHNY, CDR2 SVGAGI (reference sequence). Trimming removed 0 bases at V and 4 bases at J, with 13 bases between. The CDR3 contains 15 residues. The CDR3 loop is CASSYSWGVTYEQYF. As DNA, the CDR3 is TGTGCCAGCAGTTACTCATGGGGAGTTACTTACGAGCAGTACTTC.

The chain is built from TRBV4-1 and TRBJ1-1, with 8 nucleotides matching TRBD1. The V gene end was trimmed by 3 bases and the J gene end by 1 base; junction bases not matched to a gene: 4. Germline loops: CDR1 MGHRA, CDR2 YSYEKL. The length of the CDR3 is 15 residues. As DNA, the CDR3 is TGCGCCAGCAGCCAGATACAGGGGGGGAACACTGAAGCTTTCTTT. It encodes CASSQIQGGNTEAFF.

This chain connects TRBV6-5 to TRBJ2-7; the D gene is possibly TRBD2 (5 bases). CDR1 is MNHEY and CDR2 is SVGAGI in the germline V gene. This CDR3 is 13 amino acids long. V shed 5 bases and J shed 0 bases, with 8 bases lying between them. The CDR3 DNA reads as TGTGCCAGCAGTCGAGGGTCCTCCTACGAGCAGTACTTC. Its translation is CASSRGSSYEQYF.

The genes are TRBV5-6 and TRBJ2-2; D gene ambiguous. The CDR3 has 13 residues. Germline loops: CDR1 SGHDT, CDR2 YYEEEE. The V end was cut by 4 bases, the J end by 8 bases, with 12 bases between. The chain's CDR3 is CASSTGLWGELFF. The CDR3 DNA reads TGTGCCAGCAGCACGGGTCTCTGGGGGGAGCTGTTTTTT. Looking up the rest from reference TRBV5-6 and TRBJ2-2 gives the full variable domain: DAGVTQSPTHLIKTRGQQVTLRCSPKSGHDTVSWYQQALGQGPQFIFQYYEEEERQRGNFPDRFSGHQFPNYSSELNVNALLLGDSALYLCASSTGLWGELFFGEGSRLTVL.